This T cell receptor (beta chain) was identified in a study of T cell responses to AZD1222 COVID-19 vaccine. Whole-study findings and limits: Clonal diversity may have been underestimated, and the donors were mostly white British, with more females than males. Receipt of two AZD1222 doses was followed by a rise in Spike-specific TCR breadth and depth. There were vaccine-associated CD4 TCRs across spike, dominant at 160-218 and 743-854. Variant regions that are unmutated are reportedly the target of nearly half of spike-specific TCRs.

The assay was immunoSEQ multiplex PCR, and TCRdb's table has in-frame clones only and misses some. Among around 180,000 clones listed, 80% to 90% were seen once. Germline CDR1 and CDR2: SEHNR and FQNEAQ (reference sequence). Trimming shortened V by 5 bases and J by 5 bases, and 16 bases separated the two germline ends. The CDR3 spans 15 residues. Regarding this clone: What it binds is not known.

This chain uses TRBV7-9 with TRBJ1-5, with D unclear. The receptor was isolated from an adult in good health. The sequenced sample was peripheral blood, obtained on day 0 of AZD1222 vaccination. As DNA, the CDR3 is TGTGCCAGCAGCCGGGCCCAAGGGCCCCATCAGCCCCAGCATTTT. Translating gives CASSRAQGPHQPQHF. Using reference TRBV7-9 and TRBJ1-5 for the parts outside the CDR3, the full variable domain is DTGVSQNPRHKITKRGQNVTFRCDPISEHNRLYWYRQTLGQGPEFLTYFQNEAQLEKSRLLSDRFSAERPKGSFSTLEIQRTEQGDSAMYLCASSRAQGPHQPQHFGDGTRLSIL.